These 10 T cell receptor beta chains share one sample of origin, sequenced in a study of blood T cell repertoires in COVID-19. Clones were sequenced by immunoSEQ multiplex PCR, and TCRdb holds only the in-frame ones, with some missing. The table records about 280,000 clones, roughly 89% of them present only once. Sequencing was done on a sample of PBMCs or T cells enriched from blood (not recorded which). The receptors stem from a young woman with acute COVID-19.

The rearrangement links TRBV30 to TRBJ1-4; D perhaps matches TRBD1 (6 bases). Germline V gives CDR1 GTSNPN, CDR2 SVGIG (reference sequence). With 4 bases removed from V and 3 bases from J, the gap between germline ends came to 12 bases. The CDR3 totals 14 residues. In DNA, the CDR3 is TGTGCCTGGACCCTAGGGGGGGCTAATGAAAAACTGTTTTTT. This encodes CAWTLGGANEKLFF.

This sequence joins TRBV18 and TRBJ2-4, with a weak D call TRBD1 (6 bases). Trimming shortened V by 2 bases and J by 6 bases, and 17 bases separated the two germline ends. The CDR3 is 16 residues long. Germline V gene lookup returns CDR1 KGHSH and CDR2 LQKENI. The CDR3 protein is CASSPIWARGINIQYF. The CDR3 bases are TGTGCCAGCTCACCAATTTGGGCTAGGGGGATAAACATTCAGTACTTC.

The chain links TRBV30 to TRBJ2-7, with 7 nucleotides matching TRBD2. The CDR3 consists of 14 residues. Germline V gene sequence: CDR1 GTSNPN, CDR2 SVGIG (reference sequence). V lost 4 bases, J lost 2 bases, and 8 bases stayed unmatched. DNA for the CDR3: TGTGCCTGGAACCCCGCGGGGGTAGCCTACGAGCAGTACTTC. Its protein is CAWNPAGVAYEQYF. Drawing the rest from reference TRBV30 and TRBJ2-7, the complete variable domain is SQTIHQWPATLVQPVGSPLSLECTVEGTSNPNLYWYRQAAGRGLQLLFYSVGIGQISSEVPQNLSASRPQDRQFILSSKKLLLSDSGFYLCAWNPAGVAYEQYFGPGTRLTVT.

V and J are TRBV15 and TRBJ2-1, with TRBD2 matching 14 bases. Trimming removed 3 bases from V and 9 bases from J; junction bases left unmatched: 7. This CDR3 spans 16 amino acids. Germline loops: CDR1 LNHNV, CDR2 YYDKDF (reference sequence). In DNA form, the CDR3 reads TGTGCCACCAGCAGCCGTTCGGGACTAGCGGGAGTTGAGCAGTTCTTC. Its translation is CATSSRSGLAGVEQFF.

This CDR3 reads CASGTSGISAYEQYF. As DNA, the CDR3 is TGCGCCAGCGGTACTAGCGGGATTTCGGCCTACGAGCAGTACTTC. The rearrangement uses TRBV10-2 and TRBJ2-7; 10 positions match TRBD2. CDR1 WSHSY and CDR2 SAAADI come from the germline V gene. After removal of 8 bases from V and 2 bases from J, the junction contained 9 bases not matched to a gene. CDR3 length: 15 amino acids.

The chain carries TRBV30 and TRBJ2-5, with a possible D match to TRBD1 (5 bases). CDR1 GTSNPN and CDR2 SVGIG come from the germline V gene (reference sequence). There are 14 residues in the CDR3. The V and J ends lost 1 base and 5 bases respectively, with 14 bases between them. DNA of the CDR3: TGTGCCTGGAGTGGTTTCAGGGCAGTTGAGACCCAGTACTTC. It yields the protein CAWSGFRAVETQYF.

The V and J genes are TRBV2 and TRBJ1-1, with D possibly TRBD1 on 6 matching bases. V gave up 6 bases and J gave up 0 bases, with 11 bases separating them. CDR3 length: 14 residues. CDR1 is SNHLY, CDR2 FYNNEI, per germline. CDR3 bases: TGTGCCAGCAGGTGGACAGACATGAACACTGAAGCTTTCTTT. Translating gives CASRWTDMNTEAFF.

J is TRBJ2-7 and V is TRBV28; TRBD2 agrees at 8 bases. In germline, CDR1 is MDHEN, CDR2 SYDVKM. This CDR3 is 15 amino acids long. Losses at the gene ends were 6 bases for V and 4 bases for J; bases not matched to a gene: 11. This CDR3 reads CASRDPSGLGYEQYF. For the CDR3, the DNA is TGTGCCAGCAGGGACCCTAGCGGGTTAGGGTACGAGCAGTACTTC. The entire variable domain, with the rest obtained from reference TRBV28 and TRBJ2-7, is as follows: DVKVTQSSRYLVKRTGEKVFLECVQDMDHENMFWYRQDPGLGLRLIYFSYDVKMKEKGDIPEGYSVSREKKERFSLILESASTNQTSMYLCASRDPSGLGYEQYFGPGTRLTVT.

The V call is TRBV7-8, the J call TRBJ2-2, with 11 bases matching TRBD2. Germline values: CDR1 SGHVS, CDR2 FQNEAQ. The CDR3 is made up of 18 amino acids. V lost 1 base, J lost 6 bases, and 10 bases stayed unmatched. The CDR3 DNA reads as TGTGCCAGCAGCTTAGGACGAACTAGCGGGAGATCGGCCGGGGAGCTGTTTTTT. Amino acid sequence: CASSLGRTSGRSAGELFF. Supplemented by reference TRBV7-8 and TRBJ2-2, the full variable domain reads GAGVSQSPRYKVAKRGQDVALRCDPISGHVSLFWYQQALGQGPEFLTYFQNEAQLDKSGLPSDRFFAERPEGSVSTLKIQRTQQEDSAVYLCASSLGRTSGRSAGELFFGEGSRLTVL.

The J gene is TRBJ2-1, the V gene TRBV30; 7 bases line up with TRBD1. Per the germline V gene, CDR1 is GTSNPN and CDR2 is SVGIG (reference sequence). This CDR3 has 15 amino acids. V dropped 5 bases and J dropped 4; count of bases not matched to a gene: 11. The CDR3 DNA reads TGTGCCTGGTCACAATGGACAGGTAGATACAATGAGCAGTTCTTC. Amino acid sequence: CAWSQWTGRYNEQFF.